One sample yielded the 14 T cell receptor beta chains listed below, sequenced in a study of blood T cell repertoires in COVID-19. Sequenced by immunoSEQ multiplex PCR; TCRdb stores in-frame clones only, minus some. Here the sample spans roughly 410,000 clones, over 75% being singletons. The source material was peripheral blood. These receptors came from a woman aged 40 to 49 with COVID-19, enrolled during active disease.

Regarding this clone: At one boundary the junction diverges from the germline segment, which might be a read error. The genes are TRBV7-7 and TRBJ2-7; D not resolved. CDR1 is SSHAT and CDR2 is FNYEAQ in the germline V gene (reference sequence). The CDR3 is made up of 13 amino acids. The CDR3 DNA sequence: TGTGCTAGCAGCTTATCGTTTAACTACGAGCAGTACTTC. This translates into CASSLSFNYEQYF. The whole variable domain, remainder taken from reference TRBV7-7 and TRBJ2-7, is GAGVSQSPRYKVTKRGQDVTLRCDPISSHATLYWYQQALGQGPEFLTYFNYEAQPDKSGLPSDRFSAERPEGSISTLTIQRTEQRDSAMYRCASSLSFNYEQYFGPGTRLTVT.

The chain has TRBV12-3 or TRBV12-4 and TRBJ2-5; 9 nucleotides align to TRBD1. This CDR3 spans 13 amino acids. V lost 5 bases and J lost 5; bases outside the gene matches: 3. The CDR3 is CASSTGGGETQYF. CDR3 bases: TGTGCCAGCAGTACAGGGGGCGGTGAGACCCAGTACTTC.

This chain uses TRBV2 with TRBJ1-4, with D possibly being TRBD1 (6 bases). Germline V gives CDR1 SNHLY, CDR2 FYNNEI. V dropped 1 base and J dropped 5 bases, with 14 bases sitting between them. The CDR3 has 16 residues. CDR3 residues: CASSEVGRGVNEKLFF. The CDR3 DNA reads TGTGCCAGCAGTGAAGTCGGCAGGGGCGTCAATGAAAAACTGTTTTTT.

The chain employs TRBV6-5 and TRBJ1-1; 11 positions match TRBD1. This CDR3 contains 16 residues. J lost 6 bases, V lost 2 bases, and 8 bases had no gene match. The germline gives CDR1 MNHEY, CDR2 SVGAGI. The CDR3 DNA is TGTGCCAGCAGTTACCCGATCGGACAGGGGGCCTCTGAAGCTTTCTTT. It codes for CASSYPIGQGASEAFF.

The V gene is TRBV18, the J gene TRBJ1-2; possibly TRBD1 for D (5 bases). CDR1 is KGHSH, CDR2 LQKENI, per germline. Trimming removed 6 bases at V and 0 bases at J, with 11 bases between. The CDR3 has 14 amino acids. The CDR3 DNA is TGTGCCAGCTCTCGACGACAGACTAACTATGGCTACACCTTC. Translated, it gives CASSRRQTNYGYTF. Full variable domain (missing parts from reference TRBV18 and TRBJ1-2): NAGVMQNPRHLVRRRGQEARLRCSPMKGHSHVYWYRQLPEEGLKFMVYLQKENIIDESGMPKERFSAEFPKEGPSILRIQQVVRGDSAAYFCASSRRQTNYGYTFGSGTRLTVV.

J is TRBJ2-7 and V is TRBV28, with a possible D match to TRBD1 (6 bases). The V and J ends lost 3 bases and 7 bases respectively, with 10 bases between them. The CDR3 loop spans 12 amino acids. The germline CDR1 and CDR2 sequences are MDHEN and SYDVKM. In DNA form, the CDR3 reads TGTGCCAGCAGTTTCGGTCAGGGGGAGCAGTACTTC. This codes for CASSFGQGEQYF.

The genes are TRBV6-5 and TRBJ2-1, with TRBD2 matching over 8 bases. J gave up 4 bases and V 0 bases, and 5 bases lay outside the gene matches. CDR3 length equals 16 residues. Looked up from germline, CDR1 is MNHEY and CDR2 is SVGAGI. The CDR3 coding sequence is TGTGCCAGCAGTTACTCGGTAGCGGGACCTTACAATGAGCAGTTCTTC. As protein: CASSYSVAGPYNEQFF.

The chain uses TRBV12-5 and TRBJ1-5, with D possibly TRBD1 on 6 matching bases. Deletions cut 5 bases from V and 4 bases from J, with 9 bases between. CDR3 length: 13 amino acids. Per the germline V gene, CDR1 is LGHNT and CDR2 is FRNRAP. The CDR3 bases are TGTGCTAGTGGTCTTACAGGGAATCAGCCCCAGCATTTT. Its protein is CASGLTGNQPQHF.

The chain uses TRBV7-2 and TRBJ2-7; TRBD2 is a possible D gene (6 bases). V was trimmed by 10 bases and J by 4 bases, leaving 23 bases between them. Germline loops: CDR1 SGHTA, CDR2 FQGNSA. There are 15 residues in the CDR3. Here the CDR3 DNA reads TGTGCCATATCGAGGTCACCGGGAGAGCAATACGAGCAGTACTTC. It translates to CAISRSPGEQYEQYF.

This clone came up once. This chain links TRBV28 with TRBJ1-1; D unresolved. V lost 6 bases and J 3 bases, leaving 11 bases between the germline ends. The V gene's germline CDR1 is MDHEN and CDR2 SYDVKM. CDR3 length equals 13 residues. The CDR3 reads CASRGQVDTEAFF. The CDR3, as DNA: TGTGCCAGCAGAGGTCAGGTGGACACTGAAGCTTTCTTT. Looking up the rest from reference TRBV28 and TRBJ1-1 gives the full variable domain: DVKVTQSSRYLVKRTGEKVFLECVQDMDHENMFWYRQDPGLGLRLIYFSYDVKMKEKGDIPEGYSVSREKKERFSLILESASTNQTSMYLCASRGQVDTEAFFGQGTRLTVV.

This clone was seen a handful of times. J is TRBJ1-3 and V is TRBV6-2 or TRBV6-3, with D hard to call. Between the trimmed V and J ends, which lost 2 bases and 0 bases, there was a span of 11 bases. Germline assignment: CDR1 MNHEY and CDR2 SVGEGT. This CDR3 spans 16 amino acids. CDR3 loop: CASSYRWRVSGNTIYF. Here the CDR3 DNA reads TGTGCCAGCAGTTACCGGTGGCGGGTCTCTGGAAACACCATATATTTT.

This clone was counted once. V usage is TRBV14 and J usage is TRBJ1-3, with D perhaps matching TRBD1 (5 bases). Germline lookup yields CDR1 SGHDN and CDR2 FVKESK. CDR3 size: 16 residues. Between the trimmed V and J ends, which lost 0 bases and 7 bases, there was a span of 16 bases. The CDR3 bases are TGTGCCAGCAGCCAAGACCGGACCCGGGGGAGGAACACCATATATTTT. Protein: CASSQDRTRGRNTIYF.

V gene TRBV7-2 combines with J gene TRBJ1-3, with a possible D match to TRBD1 (5 bases). V lost 1 base and J lost 4, with 11 bases in between. In germline, CDR1 is SGHTA, CDR2 FQGNSA. The CDR3 length is 15 residues. This CDR3 is CASSLVGLGGNTIYF. The CDR3 nucleotides are TGTGCCAGCAGCTTAGTGGGGCTTGGCGGAAACACCATATATTTT. Combining the CDR3 with reference TRBV7-2 and TRBJ1-3 gives the whole variable domain GAGVSQSPSNKVTEKGKDVELRCDPISGHTALYWYRQSLGQGLEFLIYFQGNSAPDKSGLPSDRFSAERTGGSVSTLTIQRTQQEDSAVYLCASSLVGLGGNTIYFGEGSWLTVV.

The rearrangement uses TRBV27 and TRBJ2-1, with 14 positions matching TRBD2. V lost 5 bases and J lost 7; bases outside the gene matches: 16. There are 19 residues in the CDR3. The germline V gene encodes CDR1 MNHEY and CDR2 SMNVEV (reference sequence). The CDR3 nucleotides are TGTGCCAGCAGTGTTATCCCGGGACTAGCGGGAGCCCCGGGGAATGAGCAGTTCTTC. Translation: CASSVIPGLAGAPGNEQFF.